The next 25 T cell receptor beta chains were all read from a single sample in a study of shared clonotypes between healthy human individuals. Profiled with immunoSEQ multiplex PCR; TCRdb holds only in-frame clones, not every one. The table records about 380,000 clones, approximately 97% of them present only once. Sequences were obtained from memory CD8+ T cells sorted from blood. Subset: CD45RO+ cells pooled with CCR7-negative TemRA cells. The receptors were sampled from a man aged 25-40 years in good health.

This sequence joins TRBV5-8 and TRBJ2-3, with D hard to call. Per germline, CDR1 SGHTS and CDR2 YDEGEE. The V end was cut by 2 bases, the J end by 4 bases, with 5 bases between. This CDR3 spans 12 amino acids. The CDR3 DNA reads TGTGCCAGCAGCTTCTTCTCAGATACGCAGTATTTT. This gives the protein CASSFFSDTQYF.

V and J are TRBV25-1 and TRBJ2-3, with D perhaps matching TRBD2 (5 bases). The germline V gene encodes CDR1 MGHDK and CDR2 SYGVNS. This CDR3 is 11 amino acids long. The V gene lost 7 bases and the J gene lost 9 bases, with 11 bases spanning the gap. The CDR3 nucleotides read TGTGCCAGCACCGAACGAGGGACGCAGTATTTT. This codes for CASTERGTQYF. Full variable domain (outside the CDR3, taken from reference TRBV25-1 and TRBJ2-3): EADIYQTPRYLVIGTGKKITLECSQTMGHDKMYWYQQDPGMELHLIHYSYGVNSTEKGDLSSESTVSRIRTEHFPLTLESARPSHTSQYLCASTERGTQYFGPGTRLTVL.

The chain is built from TRBV6-6 and TRBJ2-7; the match to TRBD2 covers 12 bases. Germline V lookup: CDR1 MNHNY, CDR2 SVGAGI (reference sequence). The CDR3 is 14 amino acids. The DNA of the CDR3 is TGTGCACGACTGGGGACTAGCGGGTGCTACGAGCAGTACTTC. It encodes CARLGTSGCYEQYF.

This CDR3 reads CASSPFDRQNTEAFF. Here the CDR3 DNA reads TGTGCCAGCAGCCCTTTCGATCGTCAGAACACTGAAGCTTTCTTT. The J gene is TRBJ1-1, the V gene TRBV5-4; D remains ambiguous. Trimming shortened V by 4 bases and J by 1 base, and 14 bases separated the two germline ends. CDR1 is SGHNT and CDR2 is YYREEE in the germline V gene (reference sequence). The CDR3 runs to 15 residues.

V gene TRBV27 combines with J gene TRBJ2-3; D not certain. CDR1 MNHEY and CDR2 SMNVEV come from the germline V gene (reference sequence). This CDR3 comprises 15 residues. Trimming removed 2 bases from V and 0 bases from J, with 9 bases in between. CDR3 sequence reads: CASSLIPVSTDTQYF. The CDR3 nucleotides are TGTGCCAGCAGTTTAATTCCGGTGAGCACAGATACGCAGTATTTT.

A word on this clone: Other DNA sequences within the sample encode an identical CDR3. The gene calls are TRBV27 and TRBJ2-7; 7 bases fit TRBD2. J gave up 4 bases and V 0 bases, and 0 bases lay outside the gene matches. Germline CDR1 reads MNHEY; CDR2 reads SMNVEV (reference sequence). This CDR3 spans 13 amino acids. The chain's CDR3 is CASSLSGGYEQYF. The CDR3 DNA is TGTGCCAGCAGTTTATCGGGAGGGTACGAGCAGTACTTC.

The chain links TRBV4-2 to TRBJ2-4; D is possibly TRBD1 (6 bases). V lost 3 bases and J 3 bases, leaving 18 bases between the germline ends. There are 17 residues in the CDR3. Germline assignment: CDR1 LGHNA and CDR2 YNFKEQ. This CDR3 reads CASSHQQGDLDKNIQYF. The CDR3 DNA reads TGTGCCAGCAGCCATCAACAGGGAGACCTAGACAAAAACATTCAGTACTTC.

V gene TRBV7-6 combines with J gene TRBJ2-2; TRBD2 aligns across 8 bases. The V segment lost 2 bases and the J segment 3 bases; nucleotides outside the gene matches: 2. Germline CDR1 is SGHVS and CDR2 is FNYEAQ. CDR3 length: 15 residues. The CDR3 protein is CASSLFGGDTGELFF. The CDR3 nucleotides are TGTGCCAGCAGCTTATTCGGGGGGGACACCGGGGAGCTGTTTTTT.

The rearrangement links TRBV7-9 to TRBJ1-1; D not certain. The V and J ends lost 5 bases and 1 base respectively, with 11 bases between them. Germline-derived CDR1 and CDR2 are SEHNR and FQNEAQ (reference sequence). The length of the CDR3 is 14 residues. The CDR3 nucleotides are TGTGCCAGCAGCATAACCCGGGGGAACACTGAAGCTTTCTTT. This encodes CASSITRGNTEAFF.

The V and J genes are TRBV27 and TRBJ2-3, with TRBD2 matching over 9 bases. The junction had 2 bases not matched to a gene; V was cut back by 2 bases and J by 2 bases. CDR3 length: 15 amino acids. Germline-derived CDR1 and CDR2 are MNHEY and SMNVEV (reference sequence). The CDR3 DNA reads TGTGCCAGCAGTTTAGCGGGAGGGCCCACAGATACGCAGTATTTT. Encoded protein: CASSLAGGPTDTQYF.

To note about this clone: Other DNA sequences in the same sample also yield this CDR3. The chain combines TRBV10-3 with TRBJ1-5, with a weak D call TRBD1 (6 bases). CDR3 size: 13 residues. Germline V gives CDR1 ENHRY, CDR2 SYGVKD. Deletions cut 5 bases from V and 5 bases from J, with 10 bases between. The CDR3 reads CAISRGGDQPQHF. CDR3 sequence (DNA): TGTGCCATCAGTAGAGGGGGGGATCAGCCCCAGCATTTT.

The chain has TRBV6-5 and TRBJ1-3, with D possibly being TRBD1 (5 bases). The germline CDR1 and CDR2 sequences are MNHEY and SVGAGI. The CDR3 length is 16 residues. V was trimmed by 2 bases and J by 7 bases, leaving 18 bases between them. CDR3 region: CASSYGSAGTRNTIYF. The DNA of the CDR3 is TGTGCCAGCAGTTACGGTTCGGCAGGGACGCGGAACACCATATATTTT.

About this clone: Other DNA sequences in this sample translate to the same CDR3. This chain connects TRBV11-2 to TRBJ2-5; a weak D match, TRBD2 (6 bases). Germline V CDR1 and CDR2: SGHAT, FQNNGV. V was pared by 6 bases and J by 1 base, with 15 bases between. The CDR3 consists of 15 residues. The CDR3 region is CASRVGAGTQETQYF. CDR3 nucleotide sequence: TGTGCCAGCAGAGTGGGAGCGGGTACCCAAGAGACCCAGTACTTC. Looking up the rest from reference TRBV11-2 and TRBJ2-5 gives the full variable domain: EAGVAQSPRYKIIEKRQSVAFWCNPISGHATLYWYQQILGQGPKLLIQFQNNGVVDDSQLPKDRFSAERLKGVDSTLKIQPAKLEDSAVYLCASRVGAGTQETQYFGPGTRLLVL.

J is TRBJ2-2 and V is TRBV14; unclear D gene. CDR1 is SGHDN, CDR2 FVKESK, per germline. Trimming shortened V by 0 bases and J by 6 bases, and 11 bases separated the two germline ends. The CDR3 sequence is 15 residues long. The CDR3 loop is CASSQDRRFPGELFF. CDR3 bases: TGTGCCAGCAGCCAAGATAGGCGATTCCCCGGGGAGCTGTTTTTT.

The J gene is TRBJ1-6, the V gene TRBV5-4; 8 bases are a match to TRBD1. The CDR3 is made up of 13 amino acids. The germline V gene has CDR1 SGHNT and CDR2 YYREEE (reference sequence). J gave up 7 bases and V 4 bases, and 1 base lay outside the gene matches. The CDR3 protein is CASSRDRNSPLHF. CDR3 DNA: TGTGCCAGCAGCCGGGACAGGAATTCACCCCTCCACTTT.

The rearrangement joins TRBV20-1 to TRBJ2-7; D gene unclear. Trimming pared 4 bases from V and 1 base from J, leaving 5 bases between. The germline V gene has CDR1 DFQATT and CDR2 SNEGSKA (reference sequence). The CDR3 has 11 residues. The CDR3, as DNA: TGCAGTGCTATCCAGTCCTACGAGCAGTACTTC. This encodes CSAIQSYEQYF.

This rearrangement joins TRBV11-2 to TRBJ2-1; the match to TRBD1 covers 8 bases. Germline values: CDR1 SGHAT, CDR2 FQNNGV. The V gene end was trimmed by 4 bases and the J gene end by 8 bases; junction bases not matched to a gene: 4. CDR3 length: 13 amino acids. The CDR3, as DNA: TGTGCCAGCAGCTACAGGGGGATCGATGAGCAGTTCTTC. Encoded protein: CASSYRGIDEQFF.

Worth noting for this clone: The same CDR3 arises from other DNA sequences in this sample as well. The chain couples TRBV18 to TRBJ2-5, with D hard to call. V was trimmed by 0 bases and J by 5 bases, leaving 4 bases between them. This CDR3 spans 12 amino acids. Germline CDR1 is KGHSH and CDR2 is LQKENI. CDR3 DNA: TGTGCCAGCTCACCACCGGGGGAGACCCAGTACTTC. It specifies CASSPPGETQYF.

The chain employs TRBV19 and TRBJ2-3, with TRBD2 matching over 8 bases. The ends lost 1 base at V and 2 bases at J; junction bases unmatched: 2. This CDR3 spans 15 amino acids. Looked up from germline, CDR1 is LNHDA and CDR2 is SQIVND (reference sequence). This CDR3 reads CASSIVLADTDTQYF. CDR3 sequence (DNA): TGTGCCAGTAGTATAGTACTAGCGGACACAGATACGCAGTATTTT.

The chain couples TRBV15 to TRBJ1-3; D remains unclear. The CDR3 extends over 16 amino acids. Trimming left V 1 base short and J 4 bases short, with 14 bases between. Germline CDR1 reads LNHNV; CDR2 reads YYDKDF (reference sequence). The CDR3 DNA reads as TGTGCCACCAGCAGAGGATTCCCCAACATCGGAAACACCATATATTTT. Translated: CATSRGFPNIGNTIYF.

This rearrangement joins TRBV6-1 to TRBJ2-3; D ambiguous. The CDR3 sequence is 13 residues long. Trimming shortened V by 3 bases and J by 0 bases, and 4 bases separated the two germline ends. Germline CDR1 MNHNS, CDR2 SASEGT. The chain's CDR3 is CASSDRSTDTQYF. The CDR3 region has the DNA TGTGCCAGCAGTGATCGCAGCACAGATACGCAGTATTTT.

The CDR3 sequence is CASSFSRLPGELFF. CDR3 nucleotides: TGCGCCAGCAGCTTCAGCCGATTACCCGGGGAGCTGTTTTTT. This chain joins TRBV5-1 and TRBJ2-2, with D uncertain. The ends were cut back, 2 bases at V and 6 bases at J, with 11 bases in the middle. Germline CDR1 SGHRS, CDR2 YFSETQ. CDR3 length equals 14 residues.

Comments on this clone: A junction end diverges from the germline sequence, so it may reflect a read error. CDR3 sequence reads: CASSLYGPNEQFF. CDR3 in DNA: TGTGCTAGCAGCTTGTATGGACCGAATGAGCAGTTCTTC. The chain is built from TRBV7-7 and TRBJ2-1, with unresolved D. Germline V CDR1 and CDR2: SSHAT, FNYEAQ (reference sequence). CDR3 size: 13 residues.

This clone was seen a single time. The genes are TRBV27 and TRBJ2-3; tentatively, D is TRBD2 (7 bases). From germline, CDR1 is MNHEY and CDR2 SMNVEV (reference sequence). The V gene lost 1 base and the J gene lost 1 base, with 9 bases spanning the gap. The CDR3 has 15 amino acids. This CDR3 is CASSLYGGRTDTQYF. CDR3 bases: TGTGCCAGCAGTTTATACGGGGGGCGCACAGATACGCAGTATTTT.

V and J are TRBV27 and TRBJ2-7; D call uncertain. The germline V gene encodes CDR1 MNHEY and CDR2 SMNVEV (reference sequence). V was trimmed by 8 bases and J by 3 bases, leaving 8 bases between them. CDR3 size: 11 residues. The DNA for the CDR3 is TGTGCCAGCCGATCAGTCTACGAGCAGTACTTC. This sequence encodes CASRSVYEQYF.